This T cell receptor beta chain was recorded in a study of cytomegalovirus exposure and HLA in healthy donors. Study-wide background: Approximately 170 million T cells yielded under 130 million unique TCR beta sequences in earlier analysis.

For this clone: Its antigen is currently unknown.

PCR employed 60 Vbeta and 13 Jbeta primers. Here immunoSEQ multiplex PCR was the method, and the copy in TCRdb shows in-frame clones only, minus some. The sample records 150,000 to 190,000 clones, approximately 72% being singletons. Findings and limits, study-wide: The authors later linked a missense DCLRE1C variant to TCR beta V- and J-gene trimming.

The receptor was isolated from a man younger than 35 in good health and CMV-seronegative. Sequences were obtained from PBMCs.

In DNA, the CDR3 is TGTGCCAGCAGCTTGGAGCTGAGGGCGGGCTATGGCTACACCTTC. Protein: CASSLELRAGYGYTF. The V gene is TRBV7-2, the J gene TRBJ1-2; D is uncertain. With 3 bases removed from V and 4 bases from J, the gap between germline ends came to 15 bases. Germline CDR1 SGHTA, CDR2 FQGNSA. This CDR3 is 15 amino acids long.